The 5 T cell receptor beta chains below all came from one sample that was sequenced in a study of T cell responses to AZD1222 COVID-19 vaccine. Sequencing was performed with immunoSEQ multiplex PCR; in TCRdb, only in-frame clones are kept and a portion is missing. The sample carries 120,000 to 150,000 clones, 92% recorded once. The sample here was peripheral blood, taken 28 days after the second AZD1222 dose. These receptors were taken from an adult who received the AZD1222 COVID-19 vaccine.

The J gene is TRBJ1-5, the V gene TRBV5-5; D remains unclear. In germline, CDR1 is SGHKS, CDR2 YYEKEE (reference sequence). Between the trimmed V and J ends, which lost 1 base and 4 bases, there was a span of 12 bases. The CDR3 contains 15 residues. The CDR3 loop reads CASSLLPGRNQPQHF. The CDR3 bases are TGTGCCAGCAGCTTGCTTCCTGGGCGAAATCAGCCCCAGCATTTT.

The chain employs TRBV3-1 (or the pseudogene TRBV3-2) and TRBJ1-1; TRBD1 aligns across 9 bases. From germline, CDR1 is LGHDT and CDR2 YNNKEL (reference sequence). This CDR3 is built from 14 residues. The trim removed 5 bases at V and 4 bases at J, leaving 5 bases unmatched. The CDR3 coding sequence is TGTGCCAGCAGCTTCGGACAGGGGAGCACTGAAGCTTTCTTT. It specifies CASSFGQGSTEAFF.

The rearrangement joins TRBV3-1 (or the pseudogene TRBV3-2) to TRBJ2-5; D remains unclear. V lost 1 base to trimming and J lost 7 bases, with 13 bases between them. CDR1 is LGHDT, CDR2 YNNKEL, per germline (reference sequence). This CDR3 is built from 14 residues. The CDR3 coding sequence is TGTGCCAGCAGCCAAGGTCAAGCGACCGGGACCCAGTACTTC. Protein product: CASSQGQATGTQYF.

The chain joins TRBV12-3 or TRBV12-4 to TRBJ1-2; unclear D gene. The V end lost 7 bases, the J end lost 4 bases, and 10 bases lay between the germline ends. This CDR3 is built from 12 residues. CDR3 nucleotide sequence: TGTGCCAGCAACCAACGCCGCTATGGCTACACCTTC. Translation gives CASNQRRYGYTF.

The chain has TRBV6-2 or TRBV6-3 and TRBJ2-7; D uncertain. CDR1 is MNHEY and CDR2 is SVGEGT in the germline V gene. CDR3 length equals 14 residues. Trimming removed 1 base from V and 2 bases from J, with 9 bases in between. The CDR3 spells CASSYLPLTYEQYF. CDR3 coding DNA: TGTGCCAGCAGTTACTTGCCGTTAACCTACGAGCAGTACTTC.